These T cell receptor beta chains were read from a single sample in a study of blood T cell repertoires in COVID-19. The protocol was immunoSEQ multiplex PCR, while the TCRdb copy is restricted to in-frame clones and leaves out a portion. This sample has just under 350,000 clones, with around 87% found just once. Sequencing was carried out using peripheral blood. These receptors all stem from a woman in her 50s with COVID-19, enrolled during active disease. Both conserved end residues are part of each CDR3. The order of the fields is J gene, clone size, V gene, D gene, CDR3 protein, CDR3 DNA. A D gene is named only where the DNA matches it firmly. Expanded clones get a size class; other rows say once, few or many, or leave the size out.

TRBJ2-3,.,TRBV5-1,.,CASSFGGEGAADTQYF,TGCGCCAGCAGCTTCGGGGGCGAGGGGGCAGCAGATACGCAGTATTTT
TRBJ1-2,few,TRBV9,TRBD1,CASSVSIDRASLNYGYTF,TGTGCCAGCAGCGTATCTATCGACAGGGCTTCGCTTAACTATGGCTACACCTTC
TRBJ1-1,.,TRBV18,.,CASSPSSRNTEAFF,TGTGCCAGCTCACCTTCAAGTAGGAACACTGAAGCTTTCTTT
TRBJ2-7,few,TRBV25-1,TRBD1,CASSVTGNYEQYF,TGTGCCAGCAGTGTGACAGGGAACTACGAGCAGTACTTC
TRBJ1-1,.,TRBV27,.,CASSMYYGGSGTEAFF,TGTGCCAGCAGTATGTATTACGGGGGAAGTGGCACTGAAGCTTTCTTT
TRBJ1-5,.,TRBV27,.,CASSLRAQNNQPQHF,TGTGCCAGCAGTCTCAGGGCTCAGAACAATCAGCCCCAGCATTTT
TRBJ2-7,.,TRBV5-5,TRBD2,CASSLEWLAETYEQYF,TGTGCCAGCAGCTTGGAATGGCTAGCGGAAACCTACGAGCAGTACTTC
TRBJ1-1,.,TRBV7-2,.,CASSVRGQRNTEAFF,TGTGCCAGCAGCGTTAGGGGTCAGAGGAACACTGAAGCTTTCTTT
TRBJ1-5,.,TRBV2,TRBD1,CASTLRTGGNQPQHF,TGTGCCAGCACCCTAAGGACAGGAGGGAATCAGCCCCAGCATTTT
TRBJ1-1,.,TRBV30,.,CAWRQPMNTEAFF,TGTGCCTGGAGGCAACCTATGAACACTGAAGCTTTCTTT
TRBJ2-3,.,TRBV30,.,CAWSVQRSRTDTQYF,TGTGCCTGGAGTGTACAGCGGAGCCGCACAGATACGCAGTATTTT
TRBJ2-2,.,TRBV24-1,.,CATSDSRGELFF,TGTGCCACCAGTGATTCTAGGGGGGAGCTGTTTTTT
TRBJ2-7,.,TRBV11-2,.,CASSRGYSSYEQYF,TGTGCCAGCAGCAGGGGTTATAGCTCCTACGAGCAGTACTTC
TRBJ2-1,.,TRBV30,TRBD1,CAWSPPDRGQWQFF,TGTGCCTGGAGTCCACCAGACAGGGGGCAATGGCAGTTCTTC
TRBJ1-2,.,TRBV5-5,TRBD1,CASSSLSTGGLGYTF,TGTGCCAGCAGCTCCCTCTCGACAGGGGGCCTTGGCTACACCTTC
TRBJ2-7,few,TRBV4-2,.,CASSQDLAREQYF,TGTGCCAGCAGCCAAGACCTAGCGCGGGAGCAGTACTTC
TRBJ2-7,.,TRBV4-2,TRBD2,CASSQELAGGPIEQYF,TGTGCCAGCAGCCAAGAGCTAGCGGGAGGGCCGATCGAGCAGTACTTC
TRBJ2-1,.,TRBV14,.,CASSLLDYNEQFF,TGTGCCAGCAGCCTTCTAGACTACAATGAGCAGTTCTTC
TRBJ1-1,once,TRBV14,.,CASSQVGRGISVNTEAFF,TGTGCCAGCAGCCAAGTCGGCAGGGGTATATCGGTGAACACTGAAGCTTTCTTT
TRBJ1-1,.,TRBV7-9,.,CASSFSGNTEAFF,TGTGCCAGCAGCTTCTCGGGGAACACTGAAGCTTTCTTT
TRBJ2-4,.,TRBV6-5,TRBD1,CASKTGQGDKNIQYF,TGTGCCAGCAAGACGGGACAGGGGGACAAAAACATTCAGTACTTC
TRBJ1-1,.,TRBV5-6,TRBD1,CASSRGQGLDTEAFF,TGTGCCAGCAGCCGCGGACAGGGCCTGGACACTGAAGCTTTCTTT
TRBJ2-1,.,TRBV19,TRBD2,CASSMGAISGGMNEQFF,TGTGCCAGTAGTATGGGAGCGATTTCGGGAGGGATGAATGAGCAGTTCTTC
TRBJ1-4,.,TRBV19,TRBD1,CASSIAGGPNEKLFF,TGTGCCAGTAGTATAGCAGGGGGGCCTAATGAAAAACTGTTTTTT
TRBJ1-1,.,TRBV6-1,.,CASSRHQNTEAFF,TGTGCCAGCAGCAGACACCAGAACACTGAAGCTTTCTTT
TRBJ2-1,.,TRBV29-1,TRBD2,CSVEDPAGGSSYNEQFF,TGCAGCGTTGAAGATCCGGCGGGGGGGAGCTCCTACAATGAGCAGTTCTTC
TRBJ1-2,.,TRBV10-3,TRBD1,CAISEQGNYGYTF,TGTGCCATCAGTGAACAGGGGAACTATGGCTACACCTTC
TRBJ1-1,.,TRBV19,.,CASSIGQGMTEAFF,TGTGCCAGTAGTATAGGGCAGGGGATGACTGAAGCTTTCTTT
TRBJ2-3,.,TRBV3-1/TRBV3-2,.,CASSQYQGSPSTDTQYF,TGTGCCAGCAGCCAATATCAGGGGTCACCGAGCACAGATACGCAGTATTTT
TRBJ2-7,.,TRBV7-9,TRBD2,CASSRLAGFYEQYF,TGTGCCAGCAGTCGACTAGCGGGCTTCTACGAGCAGTACTTC
TRBJ2-7,.,TRBV5-4,TRBD2,CASSLRKSSGSGEQYF,TGTGCCAGCAGCTTGCGCAAAAGTAGCGGGAGCGGCGAGCAGTACTTC
TRBJ2-3,.,TRBV18,TRBD1,CASSPGQGGTDTQYF,TGTGCCAGCTCTCCCGGGCAGGGGGGCACAGATACGCAGTATTTT
TRBJ2-1,.,TRBV15,.,CATSRERVAGTYNEQFF,TGTGCCACCAGCAGAGAGAGAGTGGCGGGGACCTACAATGAGCAGTTCTTC
TRBJ2-6,.,TRBV19,TRBD1,CASRNRGESPLSGANVLTF,TGTGCCAGTAGGAACAGGGGAGAAAGCCCTCTCTCTGGGGCCAACGTCCTGACTTTC
TRBJ2-1,once,TRBV7-9,TRBD2,CASSTSGRAQGDEQFF,TGTGCCAGCAGTACTAGCGGGAGGGCCCAGGGCGATGAGCAGTTCTTC
TRBJ1-1,.,TRBV12-5,.,CASGTDIKEGAFF,TGTGCTAGTGGTACGGACATTAAAGAAGGAGCTTTCTTT
TRBJ1-4,.,TRBV30,.,CAWSDLGGSNEKLFF,TGTGCCTGGAGTGACCTGGGAGGTAGTAATGAAAAACTGTTTTTT
TRBJ1-1,.,TRBV19,.,CASSIPPLYGRDTEAFF,TGTGCCAGTAGTATACCCCCCCTTTATGGCCGGGACACTGAAGCTTTCTTT
TRBJ1-1,.,TRBV19,TRBD1,CASSRDRAALTEAFF,TGTGCCAGTAGTAGGGACAGGGCGGCATTGACTGAAGCTTTCTTT
TRBJ2-2,.,TRBV19,TRBD2,CASSSVAGAVTGELFF,TGTGCCAGTAGTTCCGTAGCGGGAGCGGTTACCGGGGAGCTGTTTTTT
TRBJ2-7,once,TRBV13,.,CASSSTRSEQYF,TGTGCCAGCAGCTCGACTAGGAGCGAGCAGTACTTC
TRBJ1-2,few,TRBV5-6,TRBD1,CASSGRAGGTYGYTF,TGTGCCAGCAGCGGCCGGGCAGGGGGCACCTATGGCTACACCTTC
TRBJ2-7,.,TRBV2,.,CASSEARASGEQYF,TGTGCCAGCAGTGAAGCGAGGGCCTCGGGAGAGCAGTACTTC
TRBJ2-7,.,TRBV14,.,CASSQAGHASREPTYEQYF,TGTGCCAGCAGCCAAGCGGGACATGCTTCCCGTGAGCCTACCTACGAGCAGTACTTC
TRBJ1-6,.,TRBV4-3,TRBD1,CASSQEGQGLSPLHF,TGCGCCAGCAGCCAAGAGGGACAGGGTTTATCACCCCTCCACTTT
TRBJ2-7,.,TRBV5-1,.,CASSLVEDGGYEQYF,TGCGCCAGCAGCTTGGTAGAGGATGGAGGCTACGAGCAGTACTTC
TRBJ1-1,.,TRBV11-2,.,CASSPPAVNTEAFF,TGTGCCAGCAGCCCCCCCGCGGTGAACACTGAAGCTTTCTTT
TRBJ2-1,.,TRBV5-1,TRBD2,CASSLYPSGRVNEQFF,TGCGCCAGCAGCTTGTACCCTAGCGGGAGAGTAAATGAGCAGTTCTTC
TRBJ1-4,.,TRBV7-8,.,CASSSNTGIGEKLFF,TGTGCCAGCAGCTCCAACACAGGGATAGGTGAAAAACTGTTTTTT
TRBJ1-5,.,TRBV7-2,TRBD1,CASSLGTGALRPQHF,TGTGCCAGCAGCTTAGGGACAGGGGCCCTTCGGCCCCAGCATTTT
TRBJ1-1,.,TRBV27,TRBD1,CASRISRDRGRTEAFF,TGTGCCAGCAGGATTTCCCGGGACAGAGGAAGGACTGAAGCTTTCTTT
TRBJ2-7,few,TRBV19,TRBD2,CASSIDPTSGSSYEQYF,TGTGCCAGTAGTATAGACCCGACTAGCGGGAGCTCCTACGAGCAGTACTTC
TRBJ2-7,few,TRBV5-1,.,CASSPGVPSYEQYF,TGCGCCAGCAGCCCGGGAGTACCATCCTACGAGCAGTACTTC
TRBJ1-2,.,TRBV6-6,.,CASSPPPGQDGYTF,TGTGCCAGCAGCCCCCCCCCAGGGCAGGATGGCTACACCTTC
TRBJ2-2,.,TRBV5-8,.,CASSLGMEPTNTGELFF,TGTGCCAGCAGTCTCGGGATGGAACCGACGAACACCGGGGAGCTGTTTTTT
TRBJ2-7,.,TRBV13,.,CASSLGGTYEQYF,TGTGCCAGCAGCTTAGGCGGGACCTACGAGCAGTACTTC
TRBJ2-1,.,TRBV6-1,TRBD2,CASSFSGRANEQFF,TGTGCCAGCAGTTTTAGCGGGAGGGCCAATGAGCAGTTCTTC
TRBJ2-3,.,TRBV28,TRBD2,CASPPGLAGARSDTQYF,TGTGCCAGCCCGCCGGGACTAGCGGGAGCTAGATCAGATACGCAGTATTTT
TRBJ1-1,.,TRBV14,TRBD1,CASSLHHGTVEAFF,TGTGCCAGCAGCCTCCACCATGGGACAGTAGAAGCTTTCTTT